This TCR beta chain was sequenced in a study of human T cells and chemical hapten exposure. This clonotype has only a few counts. Its target is unknown. Time point denoted: pre-sensitization, week 0. Regarding treatment: therapeutic diphenylcyclopropenone sensitization with weekly scalp DPC. The V end lost 6 bases, the J end lost 0 bases, and 8 bases lay between the germline ends. Germline CDR1 and CDR2: MDHEN and SYDVKM. The CDR3 totals 13 residues. MiXCR, applied by TCRdb to the RACE reads, yields one record per CDR3 protein. The data contain fewer than 200,000 distinct CDR3 sequences, approximately 29% of them singletons. Whole-study findings and limits: Following DPC sensitization, TCRs present above 1 in 1000 frequency showed no change.

The specimen comprised whole blood, sampled in connection with sensitization to the hapten diphenylcyclopropenone (DPC). The chain couples TRBV28 to TRBJ1-2; D unclear. The sequence derives from a woman aged 30 to 39 with alopecia areata. Some clones in this sample may be carry-over from other donors' samples. CDR3 protein: CASRPSANYGYTF. The CDR3 region has the DNA TGTGCCAGCAGGCCGTCCGCTAACTATGGCTACACCTTC.